This T cell receptor beta chain was recorded in a study of T cells after posttransplantation cyclophosphamide. General study findings and limits: TRB overlap between skin or GI tissue T cells and blood was limited. Recipient CMV seropositivity and CMV reactivation strongly tracked TRB clonality. Later blood repertoires were often dominated by clones from the donor CD8+ memory compartment.

Remarks on this clone: Its antigen is currently unknown.

This CDR3 is 13 amino acids long. V was clipped by 2 bases and J by 2 bases, with 8 bases between them. The germline gives CDR1 SGHDT, CDR2 YYEEEE. TCRdb's copy holds only in-frame clones and misses some; the assay was immunoSEQ multiplex PCR. The sample contains 32,000 or so clones, roughly 89% of which appear only once. This receptor was identified in a woman in her thirties or forties with a blood cancer, CMV-positive, and with a related stem cell donor. The material sequenced was PBMCs. The V and J genes are TRBV5-6 and TRBJ2-7; D is possibly TRBD2 (5 bases). The CDR3 region is CASSFGDTYEQYF. In nucleotides, the CDR3 is TGTGCCAGCAGCTTCGGGGATACCTACGAGCAGTACTTC.